Below, 9 T cell receptor beta chains from the same sample are listed, as sequenced in a study of immune evolution from preneoplasia to lung adenocarcinoma. Assay: immunoSEQ multiplex PCR; the TCRdb copy retains only in-frame clones and omits some. Among roughly 8,100 clones, around 81% were seen once, and the ten largest hold around 8%. Sample: FFPE invasive lung adenocarcinoma tissue. The receptors shown here come from a person between 50 and 60 years old with lung adenocarcinoma.

This rearrangement joins TRBV9 to TRBJ2-2; D could derive from TRBD1 or TRBD2 (5 bases each). CDR1 is SGDLS, CDR2 YYNGEE, per germline. V lost 3 bases and J lost 10, with 19 bases in between. This CDR3 is 15 amino acids long. CDR3 coding DNA: TGTGCCAGCAGCGGACCAATTGGGGGTCAGGAGGAGCTGTTTTTT. Its translation is CASSGPIGGQEELFF.

In this sample, this clone turned up once. The chain combines TRBV19 with TRBJ1-2; 9 nucleotides line up with TRBD1. The CDR3 contains 15 residues. Looked up from germline, CDR1 is LNHDA and CDR2 is SQIVND (reference sequence). Trimming cost V 1 base and J 7 bases; bases outside gene matches: 7. Here the CDR3 DNA reads TGTGCCAGTAGTATAGCCACAGGGGGCGAAAGTGGCTACACCTTC. It yields the protein CASSIATGGESGYTF. The whole variable domain, remainder taken from reference TRBV19 and TRBJ1-2, is DGGITQSPKYLFRKEGQNVTLSCEQNLNHDAMYWYRQDPGQGLRLIYYSQIVNDFQKGDIAEGYSVSREKKESFPLTVTSAQKNPTAFYLCASSIATGGESGYTFGSGTRLTVV.

This clone has only a few counts. The rearrangement links TRBV2 to TRBJ2-5, with TRBD1 identical over 7 bases. Germline CDR1 reads SNHLY; CDR2 reads FYNNEI. With 10 bases clipped from V and 2 bases from J, the junction kept 7 bases outside the gene matches. The CDR3 consists of 13 residues. CDR3 DNA: TGTGCCACTTCGAGGGACAGACAAGAGACCCAGTACTTC. This sequence encodes CATSRDRQETQYF.

The chain is built from TRBV11-3 and TRBJ2-2; 8 bases match TRBD2. This CDR3 is built from 15 residues. Germline assignment: CDR1 SGHNT and CDR2 YENEEA. Trimming at V came to 9 bases and at J to 5 bases, leaving 11 bases not matched to a gene. The CDR3 is CASTRAGVVTGELFF. CDR3 sequence (DNA): TGTGCCAGTACAAGAGCGGGAGTAGTAACCGGGGAGCTGTTTTTT.

This clone has a single count. The rearrangement joins TRBV10-2 to TRBJ2-7; TRBD1 might be the D (5 bases). The CDR3 is 12 amino acids. Trimming shortened V by 3 bases and J by 9 bases, and 12 bases separated the two germline ends. Germline loops: CDR1 WSHSY, CDR2 SAAADI. The CDR3: CASSDFRQRQYF. Written as DNA, the CDR3 is TGCGCCAGCAGTGATTTTCGACAGAGGCAGTACTTC.

This chain uses TRBV6-5 with TRBJ2-7, with D possibly matching TRBD2 (5 bases). Trimming took off 2 bases at V and 4 bases at J, with 12 bases between the two ends. This CDR3 is built from 14 residues. From germline, CDR1 is MNHEY and CDR2 SVGAGI. The CDR3 DNA reads as TGTGCCAGCAGTTACGCGGACGGGGTGTACGAGCAGTACTTC. It specifies CASSYADGVYEQYF.

The rearrangement uses TRBV25-1 and TRBJ2-5, with D maybe TRBD1 (6 bases). Germline-derived CDR1 and CDR2 are MGHDK and SYGVNS. The CDR3 is made up of 13 amino acids. Trimming took 7 bases from V and 5 from J, leaving 14 bases between them. CDR3 coding DNA: TGTGCCAGCACAAAGGGGGACGGGGAGACCCAGTACTTC. The encoded protein is CASTKGDGETQYF.

This CDR3 is CASSRQGRGEKLFF. The CDR3, as DNA: TGTGCCAGCAGTAGACAGGGTAGGGGTGAAAAACTGTTTTTT. The rearrangement uses TRBV5-8 and TRBJ1-4; 7 bases are a match to TRBD1. V shed 5 bases and J 7 bases; nucleotides not matched to a gene: 8. This CDR3 has 14 residues. Germline V CDR1 and CDR2: SGHTS, YDEGEE.

As DNA, the CDR3 is TGTGCCAGCTCACCGTCCCAGCTTAATGAAAAACTGTTTTTT. This translates into CASSPSQLNEKLFF. The chain couples TRBV18 to TRBJ1-4, with D unresolved. This CDR3 comprises 14 residues. The ends were cut back, 3 bases at V and 4 bases at J, with 9 bases in the middle. Germline values: CDR1 KGHSH, CDR2 LQKENI.